What follows is one TCR beta chain and its context. Antigen unknown. The data derive from a study of T cell repertoires in cytomegalovirus infection. TCRdb ran MiXCR on the reads and lists one entry per CDR3 protein. This table holds about 85,000 distinct CDR3 sequences, roughly 44% found once. This CDR3 has 13 amino acids. V dropped 5 bases and J dropped 5; count of bases not matched to a gene: 6. From germline, CDR1 is SGHTA and CDR2 FQGTGA. This TCR was recovered from a human donor in good health (CMV status not recorded). Some clones in this sample may be carry-over from other donors' samples. The sample here was CD8+ T cells from cultured PBMCs, taken from culture after CMV antigen stimulation. The V gene is TRBV7-3, the J gene TRBJ2-7, with 7 bases aligning to TRBD2. The DNA of the CDR3 is TGTGCCAGCAGCCCAGGCGGGAGTCACGAGCAGTACTTC. It specifies CASSPGGSHEQYF.